The clone carrying this TCR beta chain was observed at least ten times. This sample is part of a study of T cells in Graves' hyperthyroidism and ophthalmopathy. The study left out patients who had uncontrolled infection, other autoimmune disease, pregnancy or lactation. TCR beta CDR3 sequences were amplified from RNA transcripts. First-round RT-PCR targeting the TCR CDR3 was performed with the HTBI primer set. Each CDR3 protein gets one entry after TCRdb re-called the multiplex PCR reads with MiXCR. Of about 840,000 distinct CDR3 sequences detected, about 38% appear once; the ten largest clones hold 8% to 9%. The specimen sequenced was blood. The TCR was taken from a man aged 18 to 35 with Graves' hyperthyroidism.

CDR3 in amino acids: CSARPLILGDGYTF. As DNA, the CDR3 is TGCAGTGCTAGACCCCTTATACTGGGGGATGGCTACACCTTC. This chain joins TRBV20-1 and TRBJ1-2, with TRBD1 as a possible D gene (5 bases). Trimming pared 2 bases from V and 6 bases from J, leaving 16 bases between. The CDR3 is 14 amino acids. Germline V gene lookup returns CDR1 DFQATT and CDR2 SNEGSKA (reference sequence).